This T cell receptor beta chain is from a study of T cell repertoires in ileal Crohn's disease. Per sample, roughly 500 nanograms of biopsy DNA were TCRB immunosequenced. Libraries were prepared by immunoSEQ multiplex PCR; TCRdb keeps only in-frame clonotypes and omits some of them. The data hold 5,000 to 6,000 clones, with 75% to 85% observed a single time. Eligibility required adulthood, ileal or ileocolonic Crohn's disease and indicated ileocolonic resection. CDR3 length equals 15 residues. The V gene's germline CDR1 is GTSNPN and CDR2 SVGIG (reference sequence). The ends lost 2 bases at V and 5 bases at J; junction bases unmatched: 9.

This rearrangement joins TRBV30 to TRBJ2-7; 10 positions match TRBD2. The source material was ileal tissue. This sequence was found in an adult with Crohn's disease. CDR3 sequence reads: CAWSLGLAVSNEQYF. The CDR3 DNA reads as TGTGCCTGGAGTCTCGGACTAGCGGTATCGAACGAGCAGTACTTC.